The 6 T cell receptor beta chains presented below share a single source sample, sequenced in a study of blood T cell repertoires in COVID-19. Sequencing used immunoSEQ multiplex PCR; TCRdb keeps in-frame clones, though not all of them. The sample carries 55,000 to 70,000 clones, roughly 84% recorded once. Source material: peripheral blood. The receptors here all came from a man aged 50-59 years with acute or convalescent COVID-19.

The V call is TRBV12-3 or TRBV12-4, the J call TRBJ1-5, with 8 bases identical to TRBD1. The junction had 2 bases not matched to a gene; V was cut back by 6 bases and J by 4 bases. The CDR3 sequence is 13 residues long. The CDR3, as DNA: TGTGCCAGCAGGGGACAGGAAAATCAGCCCCAGCATTTT. Residues: CASRGQENQPQHF.

In this sample, this clone turned up once. The J gene is TRBJ1-3, the V gene TRBV11-2; no firm D call. With 0 bases removed from V and 0 bases from J, the gap between germline ends came to 6 bases. The CDR3 runs 15 residues. The germline V gene has CDR1 SGHAT and CDR2 FQNNGV. CDR3 sequence reads: CASSLDRHSGNTIYF. The CDR3 DNA follows: TGTGCCAGCAGCTTAGACAGGCACTCTGGAAACACCATATATTTT.

The V call is TRBV4-2, the J call TRBJ2-3; 8 nucleotides line up with TRBD2. Germline V gene lookup returns CDR1 LGHNA and CDR2 YNFKEQ. CDR3 length equals 16 residues. V lost 1 base and J lost 0; bases outside the gene matches: 3. Here the CDR3 DNA reads TGTGCCAGCAGCCAAGGCGGGGGGACTAGCACAGATACGCAGTATTTT. This codes for CASSQGGGTSTDTQYF.

The CDR3 bases are TGTGCCAGCAGCCAAGTCGCTAGCGGGGCCTACAATGAGCAGTTCTTC. Encoded protein: CASSQVASGAYNEQFF. The V gene is TRBV3-1 (or the pseudogene TRBV3-2), the J gene TRBJ2-1; 9 bases are a match to TRBD2. V lost 1 base and J lost 2; bases outside the gene matches: 3. Germline-derived CDR1 and CDR2 are LGHDT and YNNKEL (reference sequence). The CDR3 loop spans 16 amino acids.

This chain uses TRBV6-4 with TRBJ1-5, with 7 bases aligning to TRBD1. The V segment lost 6 bases and the J segment 4 bases; nucleotides outside the gene matches: 3. The CDR3 is made up of 13 amino acids. CDR1 is MRHNA, CDR2 SNTAGT, per germline. This CDR3 is CASSRDSNQPQHF. The CDR3 nucleotides read TGTGCCAGCAGCCGGGACAGTAATCAGCCCCAGCATTTT.

The chain joins TRBV18 to TRBJ2-3; D possibly corresponds to TRBD2 (6 bases). Germline V gene data show CDR1 as KGHSH and CDR2 as LQKENI. Deletions cut 0 bases from V and 2 bases from J, with 12 bases between. This CDR3 has 16 residues. The CDR3 here is CASSPPRRAHTDTQYF. In DNA, the CDR3 is TGTGCCAGCTCACCACCACGGAGGGCCCACACAGATACGCAGTATTTT.